The entry that follows covers one T cell receptor beta chain sequence. This entry comes from a study of blood T cell repertoires in COVID-19. TCRdb keeps only in-frame clones here, not all; method: immunoSEQ multiplex PCR. In the table there are roughly 310,000 clones, around 90% of which are singletons. The sequence came from a man in his 60s who had recovered from COVID-19. Sequencing was performed on PBMCs or T cells enriched from blood (not recorded which).

CDR3 bases: TGCAGCGTTGAGCGGTCCCTAATAAACACCGGGGAGCTGTTTTTT. It yields the protein CSVERSLINTGELFF. V and J are TRBV29-1 and TRBJ2-2, with D unclear. The CDR3 totals 15 residues. Trimming took 3 bases from V and 2 from J, leaving 13 bases between them. Germline V CDR1 and CDR2: SQVTM, ANQGSEA.